One and the same sample provided the 21 T cell receptor beta chains below, sequenced in a study of blood T cell repertoires in COVID-19. Method: immunoSEQ multiplex PCR; TCRdb's copy keeps in-frame clones and lacks some. The sample includes more than 300,000 clones, more than 75% of them seen just once. The sample was PBMCs or T cells enriched from blood (not recorded which). The receptor source for this set is a woman aged 18-35 years who had recovered from COVID-19.

CDR3 loop: CASSWPPRFYGYTF. In nucleotides, the CDR3 is TGTGCCAGCAGCTGGCCGCCGCGGTTCTATGGCTACACCTTC. The rearrangement links TRBV5-6 to TRBJ1-2; D ambiguous. V lost 3 bases, J lost 4 bases, and 13 bases lay in between. Germline-derived CDR1 and CDR2 are SGHDT and YYEEEE. The CDR3 spans 14 residues.

The chain has TRBV7-3 and TRBJ1-2; D is unclear. Germline CDR1 SGHTA, CDR2 FQGTGA. Trimming shortened V by 5 bases and J by 4 bases, and 11 bases separated the two germline ends. The CDR3 has 13 amino acids. For the CDR3, the DNA is TGTGCCAGCAGCCCCGACAAGTTCTATGGCTACACCTTC. Amino acids: CASSPDKFYGYTF.

The chain links TRBV21-1 to TRBJ2-5; the D call TRBD1 from the table was never checked on the DNA. TRBV21-1 constitutes a pseudogene. The CDR3 is 17 amino acids. CDR3 coding DNA: TGTGCCAGCAGCAGGCCCAAGGGGGCGCGGGGACTAGAGACCCAGTACTTC. This codes for CASSRPKGARGLETQYF.

The CDR3 spells CASSSEGRETQYF. CDR3 coding DNA: TGTGCCAGCAGCTCGGAAGGGAGAGAGACCCAGTACTTC. J is TRBJ2-5 and V is TRBV11-2; possibly TRBD2 for D (5 bases). Deletions cut 4 bases from V and 4 bases from J, with 10 bases between. The CDR3 loop spans 13 amino acids. Germline CDR1 and CDR2: SGHAT and FQNNGV. The full variable domain, with the rest looked up from reference TRBV11-2 and TRBJ2-5, is EAGVAQSPRYKIIEKRQSVAFWCNPISGHATLYWYQQILGQGPKLLIQFQNNGVVDDSQLPKDRFSAERLKGVDSTLKIQPAKLEDSAVYLCASSSEGRETQYFGPGTRLLVL.

This clone was observed once. The chain uses TRBV14 and TRBJ1-2; 7 nucleotides align to TRBD1. Germline V gene sequence: CDR1 SGHDN, CDR2 FVKESK. Trimming at V came to 4 bases and at J to 7 bases, leaving 9 bases not matched to a gene. This CDR3 has 14 residues. CDR3 amino acids: CASSPTGTLSGYTF. The CDR3 bases are TGTGCCAGCAGCCCGACAGGGACTTTAAGTGGCTACACCTTC.

This clone was observed a few times. The chain links TRBV9 to TRBJ1-4; the match to TRBD1 covers 7 bases. Germline V gene sequence: CDR1 SGDLS, CDR2 YYNGEE. This CDR3 spans 17 amino acids. J lost 7 bases, V lost 0 bases, and 12 bases had no gene match. CDR3 in DNA: TGTGCCAGCAGCGTAGGGGCAGGGGGATGGTCGACTGAAAAACTGTTTTTT. It translates to CASSVGAGGWSTEKLFF.

Here the CDR3 reads CASSVSRAFSYEQYF. CDR3 DNA: TGTGCCAGCAGCGTATCGCGAGCTTTTTCCTACGAGCAGTACTTC. V usage is TRBV9 and J usage is TRBJ2-7; no clear D. CDR3 size: 15 residues. Germline V gene data show CDR1 as SGDLS and CDR2 as YYNGEE. The germline V and J ends were trimmed by 1 base and 1 base, with 12 bases remaining between them.

V is TRBV11-2 and J is TRBJ1-1; weak D call: TRBD1 (6 bases). The CDR3 contains 14 residues. V was pared by 4 bases and J by 8 bases, with 17 bases between. The germline CDR1 and CDR2 sequences are SGHAT and FQNNGV. The DNA for the CDR3 is TGTGCCAGCAGCTCTACCTGGACCGGGACAGAAGCTTTCTTT. The encoded protein is CASSSTWTGTEAFF. Drawing the rest from reference TRBV11-2 and TRBJ1-1, the complete variable domain is EAGVAQSPRYKIIEKRQSVAFWCNPISGHATLYWYQQILGQGPKLLIQFQNNGVVDDSQLPKDRFSAERLKGVDSTLKIQPAKLEDSAVYLCASSSTWTGTEAFFGQGTRLTVV.

The CDR3 coding sequence is TGTGCCAGCAGCGTGAAAGTTGGAGGGGCCGGGGCCAACGTCCTGACTTTC. Its translation is CASSVKVGGAGANVLTF. The chain links TRBV3-1 (or the pseudogene TRBV3-2) to TRBJ2-6; D might be TRBD2 (6 bases). Germline V lookup: CDR1 LGHDT, CDR2 YNNKEL (reference sequence). The CDR3 consists of 17 residues. Trimming cost V 5 bases and J 4 bases, with 18 bases left between them.

This chain connects TRBV11-2 to TRBJ2-7; D unclear. The V gene's germline CDR1 is SGHAT and CDR2 FQNNGV. The CDR3 totals 14 residues. The V end was cut by 4 bases, the J end by 2 bases, with 12 bases between. The CDR3 protein is CASSSQRTAYEQYF. In DNA form, the CDR3 reads TGTGCCAGCAGCTCTCAGCGTACCGCCTACGAGCAGTACTTC.

V gene TRBV30 combines with J gene TRBJ1-5; TRBD1 aligns across 9 bases. This CDR3 contains 16 residues. The V segment lost 2 bases and the J segment 1 base; nucleotides outside the gene matches: 6. Germline CDR1 reads GTSNPN; CDR2 reads SVGIG (reference sequence). The CDR3 loop reads CAWSPPGQGSNQPQHF. DNA for the CDR3: TGTGCCTGGAGTCCTCCGGGACAGGGAAGCAATCAGCCCCAGCATTTT.

The chain employs TRBV19 and TRBJ1-1, with TRBD1 identical over 9 bases. In germline, CDR1 is LNHDA, CDR2 SQIVND (reference sequence). This CDR3 contains 17 residues. Trimming removed 7 bases from V and 4 bases from J; junction bases left unmatched: 16. CDR3 sequence reads: CASTPTGGIYLPTEAFF. CDR3 DNA: TGTGCCAGTACCCCGACAGGGGGTATATATCTGCCCACTGAAGCTTTCTTT. Full variable domain (outside the CDR3, taken from reference TRBV19 and TRBJ1-1): DGGITQSPKYLFRKEGQNVTLSCEQNLNHDAMYWYRQDPGQGLRLIYYSQIVNDFQKGDIAEGYSVSREKKESFPLTVTSAQKNPTAFYLCASTPTGGIYLPTEAFFGQGTRLTVV.

This clone was counted a few times. The rearrangement links TRBV28 to TRBJ2-7; 9 bases fit TRBD2. Germline-derived CDR1 and CDR2 are MDHEN and SYDVKM. J gave up 4 bases and V 3 bases, and 7 bases lay outside the gene matches. The CDR3 sequence is 15 residues long. CDR3 in DNA: TGTGCCAGCAGTTTCCTGACTAGCGGCCCTTACGAGCAGTACTTC. Encoded protein: CASSFLTSGPYEQYF.

The rearrangement links TRBV9 to TRBJ1-2; D is possibly TRBD1 (5 bases). Trimming left V 0 bases short and J 3 bases short, with 9 bases between. The germline V gene has CDR1 SGDLS and CDR2 YYNGEE. This CDR3 is 14 amino acids long. CDR3 nucleotide sequence: TGTGCCAGCAGCGTAGGCCAGACAGACTATGGCTACACCTTC. As protein: CASSVGQTDYGYTF.

The genes are TRBV10-3 and TRBJ2-2; 7 nucleotides line up with TRBD1. The germline V gene has CDR1 ENHRY and CDR2 SYGVKD. V shed 10 bases, J shed 5 bases, and the junction held 7 bases outside the gene matches. CDR3 length equals 13 residues. The CDR3 DNA is TGTGCCACCGGACAGGCAAGGACCGGGGAGCTGTTTTTT. Translating gives CATGQARTGELFF.

This clone showed up just a few times. The rearrangement joins TRBV11-3 to TRBJ2-2, with 11 positions matching TRBD2. The ends lost 6 bases at V and 6 bases at J; junction bases unmatched: 15. The CDR3 length is 18 residues. The germline V gene encodes CDR1 SGHNT and CDR2 YENEEA. CDR3 in amino acids: CASSPTTRLAGFAGELFF. The DNA for the CDR3 is TGTGCCAGCAGTCCAACTACTCGACTAGCGGGATTCGCCGGGGAGCTGTTTTTT.

V usage is TRBV19 and J usage is TRBJ1-4; a possible D gene is TRBD1 (6 bases). V dropped 8 bases and J dropped 0 bases, with 10 bases sitting between them. Germline values: CDR1 LNHDA, CDR2 SQIVND (reference sequence). The length of the CDR3 is 14 residues. The CDR3 nucleotides are TGTGCCAGTCAACAGGGTGCAACTAATGAAAAACTGTTTTTT. Protein: CASQQGATNEKLFF. The whole variable domain, filled in from reference TRBV19 and TRBJ1-4, reads DGGITQSPKYLFRKEGQNVTLSCEQNLNHDAMYWYRQDPGQGLRLIYYSQIVNDFQKGDIAEGYSVSREKKESFPLTVTSAQKNPTAFYLCASQQGATNEKLFFGSGTQLSVL.

CDR3 in DNA: TGTGCCAGCACCCTCGGACTAGCGGGCAATGAGCAGTTCTTC. Amino acids: CASTLGLAGNEQFF. The chain has TRBV7-3 and TRBJ2-1, with 11 bases aligning to TRBD2. The CDR3 is made up of 14 amino acids. The J segment lost 6 bases and the V segment lost 7 bases, leaving 5 bases of the junction unmatched. Germline V gene lookup returns CDR1 SGHTA and CDR2 FQGTGA. Complete variable domain (other parts from reference TRBV7-3 and TRBJ2-1): GAGVSQTPSNKVTEKGKYVELRCDPISGHTALYWYRQSLGQGPEFLIYFQGTGAADDSGLPNDRFFAVRPEGSVSTLKIQRTERGDSAVYLCASTLGLAGNEQFFGPGTRLTVL.

The chain uses TRBV30 and TRBJ2-5; possible D gene TRBD2, 6 bases. V lost 5 bases, J lost 5 bases, and 21 bases lay in between. The germline CDR1 and CDR2 sequences are GTSNPN and SVGIG (reference sequence). This CDR3 comprises 15 residues. In DNA form, the CDR3 reads TGTGCCTGGGCAGGGACTTCTGGGTCCTTTGAGACCCAGTACTTC. This codes for CAWAGTSGSFETQYF. Drawing the rest from reference TRBV30 and TRBJ2-5, the complete variable domain is SQTIHQWPATLVQPVGSPLSLECTVEGTSNPNLYWYRQAAGRGLQLLFYSVGIGQISSEVPQNLSASRPQDRQFILSSKKLLLSDSGFYLCAWAGTSGSFETQYFGPGTRLLVL.

The chain links TRBV4-1 to TRBJ2-7; 9 bases match TRBD1. Per the germline V gene, CDR1 is MGHRA and CDR2 is YSYEKL. There are 15 residues in the CDR3. With V trimmed by 2 bases and J by 7 bases, 9 bases remained unmatched. CDR3 amino acids: CASSQPRTGDGEQYF. The CDR3, as DNA: TGCGCCAGCAGCCAACCCAGGACAGGGGATGGGGAGCAGTACTTC.

The chain couples TRBV3-1 (or the pseudogene TRBV3-2) to TRBJ2-7; D ambiguous. In germline, CDR1 is LGHDT, CDR2 YNNKEL (reference sequence). V was cut by 1 base and J by 3 bases, with 13 bases left in between. This CDR3 spans 15 amino acids. Here the CDR3 DNA reads TGTGCCAGCAGCCAAGGATCAAGCGCACTCTACGAGCAGTACTTC. The encoded protein is CASSQGSSALYEQYF.